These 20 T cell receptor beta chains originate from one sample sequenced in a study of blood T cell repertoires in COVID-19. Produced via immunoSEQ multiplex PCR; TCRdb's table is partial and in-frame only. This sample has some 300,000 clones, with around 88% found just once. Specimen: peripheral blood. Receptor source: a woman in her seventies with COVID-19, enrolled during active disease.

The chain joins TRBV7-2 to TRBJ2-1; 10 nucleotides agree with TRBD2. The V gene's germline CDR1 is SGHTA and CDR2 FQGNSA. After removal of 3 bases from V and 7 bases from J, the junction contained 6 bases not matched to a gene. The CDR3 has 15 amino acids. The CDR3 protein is CASSFKAGGLNEQFF. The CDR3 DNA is TGTGCCAGCAGCTTTAAAGCGGGGGGGCTAAATGAGCAGTTCTTC.

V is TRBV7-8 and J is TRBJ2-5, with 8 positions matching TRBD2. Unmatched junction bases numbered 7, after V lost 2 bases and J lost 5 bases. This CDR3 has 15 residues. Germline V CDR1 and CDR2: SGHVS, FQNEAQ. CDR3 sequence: CASSLISGGYETQYF. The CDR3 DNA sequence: TGTGCCAGCAGCTTAATCAGCGGGGGCTATGAGACCCAGTACTTC.

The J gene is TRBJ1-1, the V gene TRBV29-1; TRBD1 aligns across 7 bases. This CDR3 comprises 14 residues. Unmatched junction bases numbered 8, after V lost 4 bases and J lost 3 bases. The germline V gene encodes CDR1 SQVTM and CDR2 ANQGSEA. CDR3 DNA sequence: TGCAGCGTTGTCCCTATCAGGGGGGACACTGAAGCTTTCTTT. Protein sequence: CSVVPIRGDTEAFF.

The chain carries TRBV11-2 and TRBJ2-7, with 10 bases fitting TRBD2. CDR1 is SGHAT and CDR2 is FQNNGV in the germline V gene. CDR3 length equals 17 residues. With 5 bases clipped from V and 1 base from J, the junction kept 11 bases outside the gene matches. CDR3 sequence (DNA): TGTGCCAGCAGCCTCCTCTTGAGCGGGGGGGCGTCCTACGAGCAGTACTTC. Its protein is CASSLLLSGGASYEQYF.

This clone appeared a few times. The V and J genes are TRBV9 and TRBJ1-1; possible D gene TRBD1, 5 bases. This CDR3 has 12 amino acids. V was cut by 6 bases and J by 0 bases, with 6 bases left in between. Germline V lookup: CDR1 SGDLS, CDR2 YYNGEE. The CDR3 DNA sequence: TGTGCCAGCAAAGGGGTGAACACTGAAGCTTTCTTT. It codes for CASKGVNTEAFF.

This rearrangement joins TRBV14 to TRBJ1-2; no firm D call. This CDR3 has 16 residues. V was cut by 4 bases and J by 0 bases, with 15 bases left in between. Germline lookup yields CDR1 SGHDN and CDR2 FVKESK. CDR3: CASSPIGRGSNYGYTF. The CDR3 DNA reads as TGTGCCAGCAGCCCCATCGGGAGAGGATCTAACTATGGCTACACCTTC. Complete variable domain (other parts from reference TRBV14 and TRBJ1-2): EAGVTQFPSHSVIEKGQTVTLRCDPISGHDNLYWYRRVMGKEIKFLLHFVKESKQDESGMPNNRFLAERTGGTYSTLKVQPAELEDSGVYFCASSPIGRGSNYGYTFGSGTRLTVV.

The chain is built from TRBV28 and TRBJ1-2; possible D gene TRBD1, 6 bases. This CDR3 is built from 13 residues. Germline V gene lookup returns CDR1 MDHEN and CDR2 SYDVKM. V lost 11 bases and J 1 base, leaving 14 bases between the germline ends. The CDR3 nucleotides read TGTGCCGTTTGGACAGACTTTAACTATGGCTACACCTTC. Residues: CAVWTDFNYGYTF.

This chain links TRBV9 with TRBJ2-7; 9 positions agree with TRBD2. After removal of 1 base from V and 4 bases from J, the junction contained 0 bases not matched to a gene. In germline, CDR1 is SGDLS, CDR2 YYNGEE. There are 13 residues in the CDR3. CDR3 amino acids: CASSVTSGYEQYF. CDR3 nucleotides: TGTGCCAGCAGCGTAACTAGCGGGTACGAGCAGTACTTC.

CDR3 sequence reads: CASSIGGQGRNEQFF. CDR3 nucleotide sequence: TGTGCCAGTAGTATAGGAGGACAGGGGAGGAATGAGCAGTTCTTC. The J gene is TRBJ2-1, the V gene TRBV19, with 9 bases lining up with TRBD1. J lost 7 bases, V lost 1 base, and 5 bases had no gene match. The CDR3 is 15 amino acids. Germline-derived CDR1 and CDR2 are LNHDA and SQIVND (reference sequence). The whole variable domain, filled in from reference TRBV19 and TRBJ2-1, reads DGGITQSPKYLFRKEGQNVTLSCEQNLNHDAMYWYRQDPGQGLRLIYYSQIVNDFQKGDIAEGYSVSREKKESFPLTVTSAQKNPTAFYLCASSIGGQGRNEQFFGPGTRLTVL.

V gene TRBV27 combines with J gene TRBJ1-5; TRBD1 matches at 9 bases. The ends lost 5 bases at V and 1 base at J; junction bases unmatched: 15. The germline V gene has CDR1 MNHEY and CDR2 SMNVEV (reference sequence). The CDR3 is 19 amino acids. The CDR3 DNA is TGTGCCAGCAGTCCCCACGGGACAGGGCGCCTTATAAGCAATCAGCCCCAGCATTTT. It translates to CASSPHGTGRLISNQPQHF.

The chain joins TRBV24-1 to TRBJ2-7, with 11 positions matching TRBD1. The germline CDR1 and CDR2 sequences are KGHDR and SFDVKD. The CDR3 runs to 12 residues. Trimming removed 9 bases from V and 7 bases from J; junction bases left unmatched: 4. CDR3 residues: CATGQGAGEQYF. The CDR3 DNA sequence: TGTGCCACCGGACAGGGGGCAGGGGAGCAGTACTTC.

The CDR3 is CASSEQLNQPQHF. The CDR3 region has the DNA TGCGCCAGCAGTGAACAGCTTAATCAGCCCCAGCATTTT. The chain has TRBV10-1 and TRBJ1-5; D not certain. V lost 3 bases and J 4 bases, leaving 7 bases between the germline ends. The CDR3 is 13 amino acids. The germline V gene has CDR1 WNHNN and CDR2 SYGVQD (reference sequence).

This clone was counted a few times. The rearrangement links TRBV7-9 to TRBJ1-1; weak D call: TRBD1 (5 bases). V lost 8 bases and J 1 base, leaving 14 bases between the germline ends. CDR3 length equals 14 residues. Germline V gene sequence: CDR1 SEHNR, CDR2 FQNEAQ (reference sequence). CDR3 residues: CASDNQGWNTEAFF. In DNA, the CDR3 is TGTGCCAGCGACAATCAGGGTTGGAACACTGAAGCTTTCTTT.

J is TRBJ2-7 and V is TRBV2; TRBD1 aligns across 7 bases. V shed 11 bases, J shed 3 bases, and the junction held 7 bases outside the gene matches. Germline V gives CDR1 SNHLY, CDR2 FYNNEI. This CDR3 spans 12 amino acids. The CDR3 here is CAGSAGGYEQYF. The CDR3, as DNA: TGTGCCGGAAGCGCAGGGGGCTACGAGCAGTACTTC.

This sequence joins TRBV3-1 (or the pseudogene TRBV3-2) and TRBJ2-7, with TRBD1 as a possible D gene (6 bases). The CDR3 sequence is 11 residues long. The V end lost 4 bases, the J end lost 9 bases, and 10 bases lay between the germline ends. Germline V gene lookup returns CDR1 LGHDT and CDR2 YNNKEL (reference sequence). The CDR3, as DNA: TGTGCCAGCAGCCTAGGGGGTGGGCAGTACTTC. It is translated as CASSLGGGQYF.

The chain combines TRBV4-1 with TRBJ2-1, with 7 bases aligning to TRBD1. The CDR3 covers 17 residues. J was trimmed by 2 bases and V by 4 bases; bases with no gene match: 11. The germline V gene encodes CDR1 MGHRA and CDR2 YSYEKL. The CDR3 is CASSRGSGTATYNEQFF. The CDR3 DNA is TGCGCCAGCAGCCGGGGCTCCGGGACAGCCACCTACAATGAGCAGTTCTTC.

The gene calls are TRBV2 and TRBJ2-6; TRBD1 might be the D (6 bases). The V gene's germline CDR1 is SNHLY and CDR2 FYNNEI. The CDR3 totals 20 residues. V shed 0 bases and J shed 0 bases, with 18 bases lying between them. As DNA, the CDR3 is TGTGCCAGCAGTGAAGCGCGTTCGGGACACTTACTCTCTGGGGCCAACGTCCTGACTTTC. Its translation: CASSEARSGHLLSGANVLTF.

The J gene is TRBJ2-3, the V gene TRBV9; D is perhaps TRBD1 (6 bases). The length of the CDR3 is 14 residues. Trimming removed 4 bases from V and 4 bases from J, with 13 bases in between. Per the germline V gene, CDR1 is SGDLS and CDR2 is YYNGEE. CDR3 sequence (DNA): TGTGCCAGCAGCCTCACAGGGTATGCAGATACGCAGTATTTT. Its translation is CASSLTGYADTQYF.

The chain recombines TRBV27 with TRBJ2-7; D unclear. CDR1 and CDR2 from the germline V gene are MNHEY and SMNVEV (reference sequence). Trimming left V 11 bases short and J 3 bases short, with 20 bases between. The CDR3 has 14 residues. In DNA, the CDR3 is TGTGCCGTAAACTGGATTCGGGTTGACTACGAGCAGTACTTC. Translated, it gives CAVNWIRVDYEQYF.

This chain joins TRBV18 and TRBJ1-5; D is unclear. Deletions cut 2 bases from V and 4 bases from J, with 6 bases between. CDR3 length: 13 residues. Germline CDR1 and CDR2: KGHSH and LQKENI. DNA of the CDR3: TGTGCCAGCTCACCAGACGGGAATCAGCCCCAGCATTTT. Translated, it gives CASSPDGNQPQHF.